Listed below are T cell receptor beta chains from one sample, sequenced in a study of Ad26.COV2.S vaccination and SARS-CoV-2 variants. Only in-frame clones appear in the TCRdb table, and some are missing; sequencing was by immunoSEQ multiplex PCR. The sample has about 470,000 clones; 90% are singletons. This material consisted of peripheral blood, taken in a trial of Ad26.COV2.S vaccine versus placebo. Receptor source: a person between 18 and 60 years old who received the Ad26.COV2.S COVID-19 vaccine or a placebo. CDR3s include the opening cysteine and the closing phenylalanine or tryptophan. The order of the fields is V gene, J gene, clone size, D gene, CDR3 protein, CDR3 DNA. The D gene is left open where the match is weak. Rows give clone size only sometimes, using once, few, many, or a class for an expanded clone.

v_gene: TRBV18; j_gene: TRBJ1-1; abundance: .; d_gene: TRBD1; CDR3aa: CASSPRGQGWTEAFF; CDR3nt: TGTGCCAGCTCACCACGTGGACAGGGATGGACTGAAGCTTTCTTT
v_gene: TRBV7-7; j_gene: TRBJ2-5; abundance: .; d_gene: .; CDR3aa: CASSDLGGQETQYF; CDR3nt: TGTGCCAGCAGCGATTTAGGGGGGCAAGAGACCCAGTACTTC
v_gene: TRBV7-8; j_gene: TRBJ1-4; abundance: once; d_gene: .; CDR3aa: CASSLRTEEKLFF; CDR3nt: TGTGCCAGCAGCTTAAGGACAGAAGAAAAACTGTTTTTT
v_gene: TRBV6-1; j_gene: TRBJ2-5; abundance: .; d_gene: TRBD1; CDR3aa: CASSARQGLGEETQYF; CDR3nt: TGTGCCAGCAGTGCCAGACAGGGTTTGGGGGAAGAGACCCAGTACTTC
v_gene: TRBV30; j_gene: TRBJ2-1; abundance: .; d_gene: .; CDR3aa: CAWSVGGRNEQFF; CDR3nt: TGTGCCTGGAGTGTGGGAGGCCGGAATGAGCAGTTCTTC
v_gene: TRBV5-4; j_gene: TRBJ2-1; abundance: .; d_gene: TRBD2; CDR3aa: CASSRVTSVDNEQFF; CDR3nt: TGTGCCAGCAGCCGAGTCACTAGCGTTGACAATGAGCAGTTCTTC
v_gene: TRBV19; j_gene: TRBJ2-3; abundance: once; d_gene: TRBD2; CDR3aa: CASSSGTIDTQYF; CDR3nt: TGTGCCAGTAGTAGCGGGACTATAGATACGCAGTATTTT
v_gene: TRBV5-1; j_gene: TRBJ1-6; abundance: .; d_gene: .; CDR3aa: CASSLGDGGNSPLHF; CDR3nt: TGCGCCAGCAGCTTGGGAGACGGGGGTAATTCACCCCTCCACTTT
v_gene: TRBV29-1; j_gene: TRBJ2-1; abundance: .; d_gene: .; CDR3aa: CSVEDFEGRTTMSSSSGHPEEQFF; CDR3nt: .
v_gene: TRBV28; j_gene: TRBJ2-3; abundance: .; d_gene: .; CDR3aa: CASSLYRSTDTQYF; CDR3nt: TGTGCCAGCAGTTTATATCGGAGCACAGATACGCAGTATTTT
v_gene: TRBV19; j_gene: TRBJ1-6; abundance: .; d_gene: .; CDR3aa: CASRRDFEGSPLHF; CDR3nt: TGTGCCAGTAGGCGGGACTTTGAGGGATCACCCCTCCACTTT
v_gene: TRBV27; j_gene: TRBJ2-1; abundance: few; d_gene: .; CDR3aa: CASSFGIQGNEQFF; CDR3nt: TGTGCCAGCAGTTTCGGTATCCAGGGCAATGAGCAGTTCTTC
v_gene: TRBV19; j_gene: TRBJ2-3; abundance: few; d_gene: TRBD2; CDR3aa: CASSPRLAGVTTDTQYF; CDR3nt: TGTGCCAGTAGTCCCCGACTAGCGGGAGTAACGACAGATACGCAGTATTTT
v_gene: TRBV10-3; j_gene: TRBJ2-1; abundance: .; d_gene: TRBD2; CDR3aa: CAISETRASGSYNEQFF; CDR3nt: TGTGCCATCAGTGAGACCCGCGCTAGCGGTTCCTACAATGAGCAGTTCTTC
v_gene: TRBV4-1; j_gene: TRBJ1-6; abundance: .; d_gene: .; CDR3aa: CASSQDLIGISYNSPLHF; CDR3nt: TGCGCCAGCAGCCAAGATCTTATTGGCATCTCCTATAATTCACCCCTCCACTTT
v_gene: TRBV7-2; j_gene: TRBJ1-2; abundance: .; d_gene: TRBD1; CDR3aa: CASSFGDRAYGYTF; CDR3nt: TGTGCCAGCAGCTTTGGGGACAGGGCGTATGGCTACACCTTC
v_gene: TRBV7-9; j_gene: TRBJ1-1; abundance: .; d_gene: .; CDR3aa: CASSPRGPTEAFF; CDR3nt: TGTGCCAGCAGCCCAAGGGGTCCCACTGAAGCTTTCTTT
v_gene: TRBV6-2/TRBV6-3; j_gene: TRBJ1-4; abundance: .; d_gene: .; CDR3aa: CASSYSNAAEEVNEKLFF; CDR3nt: TGTGCCAGCAGTTACTCGAATGCGGCCGAGGAAGTTAATGAAAAACTGTTTTTT
v_gene: TRBV25-1; j_gene: TRBJ2-2; abundance: once; d_gene: .; CDR3aa: CASSVRGFAGELFF; CDR3nt: TGTGCCAGCAGTGTCAGGGGTTTCGCCGGGGAGCTGTTTTTT
v_gene: TRBV7-2; j_gene: TRBJ2-7; abundance: .; d_gene: .; CDR3aa: CASSLGLGGEQYF; CDR3nt: TGTGCCAGCAGCTTAGGATTAGGGGGCGAGCAGTACTTC
v_gene: TRBV5-1; j_gene: TRBJ2-3; abundance: once; d_gene: .; CDR3aa: CASSPTVTDTQYF; CDR3nt: TGCGCCAGCAGCCCGACAGTAACAGATACGCAGTATTTT
v_gene: TRBV7-2; j_gene: TRBJ2-1; abundance: .; d_gene: .; CDR3aa: CASSLTFRYEQFF; CDR3nt: TGTGCCAGCAGCCTTACCTTTAGGTATGAGCAGTTCTTC
v_gene: TRBV4-3; j_gene: TRBJ1-4; abundance: .; d_gene: .; CDR3aa: CASSQVPGGLFF; CDR3nt: TGCGCCAGCAGCCAAGTTCCCGGGGGACTGTTTTTT
v_gene: TRBV7-2; j_gene: TRBJ2-7; abundance: .; d_gene: .; CDR3aa: CASSRGTHYEQYF; CDR3nt: TGTGCCAGCAGTCGGGGAACCCACTACGAGCAGTACTTC
v_gene: TRBV7-2; j_gene: TRBJ1-4; abundance: .; d_gene: TRBD1; CDR3aa: CASSPAGQTNEKLFF; CDR3nt: TGTGCCAGCAGCCCAGCGGGACAGACTAATGAAAAACTGTTTTTT
v_gene: TRBV5-6; j_gene: TRBJ1-6; abundance: .; d_gene: .; CDR3aa: CASSLAGQTISPLHF; CDR3nt: TGTGCCAGCAGCTTGGCAGGACAGACGATCTCACCCCTCCACTTT
v_gene: TRBV19; j_gene: TRBJ2-2; abundance: .; d_gene: .; CDR3aa: CASRTLNTGELFF; CDR3nt: TGTGCCAGTAGGACTCTAAACACCGGGGAGCTGTTTTTT
v_gene: TRBV7-9; j_gene: TRBJ2-1; abundance: .; d_gene: .; CDR3aa: CASSPDTLLWDEQFF; CDR3nt: TGTGCCAGCAGCCCTGACACGCTACTCTGGGATGAGCAGTTCTTC
v_gene: TRBV27; j_gene: TRBJ2-7; abundance: .; d_gene: TRBD2; CDR3aa: CASSPTVGGSYEQYF; CDR3nt: TGTGCCAGCAGTCCCACGGTGGGAGGGTCCTACGAGCAGTACTTC
v_gene: TRBV5-5; j_gene: TRBJ2-3; abundance: .; d_gene: .; CDR3aa: CASSPGSTATYTDTQYF; CDR3nt: TGTGCCAGCAGCCCTGGATCGACAGCGACCTACACAGATACGCAGTATTTT
v_gene: TRBV5-1; j_gene: TRBJ2-1; abundance: .; d_gene: .; CDR3aa: CASSTSNEQFF; CDR3nt: TGCGCCAGCAGCACCTCCAATGAGCAGTTCTTC
v_gene: TRBV7-6; j_gene: TRBJ2-7; abundance: .; d_gene: .; CDR3aa: CASSLGVGDYEQYF; CDR3nt: TGTGCCAGCAGCTTGGGGGTGGGGGACTACGAGCAGTACTTC
v_gene: TRBV28; j_gene: TRBJ1-2; abundance: .; d_gene: TRBD1; CDR3aa: CASSFGAYGQGLGYTF; CDR3nt: TGTGCCAGCAGTTTCGGGGCATACGGACAGGGGTTAGGCTACACCTTC
v_gene: TRBV5-6; j_gene: TRBJ2-7; abundance: .; d_gene: TRBD1; CDR3aa: CATHLRAGGLYEQYF; CDR3nt: TGTGCCACCCACCTGAGGGCAGGGGGCCTTTACGAGCAGTACTTC
v_gene: TRBV5-1; j_gene: TRBJ2-3; abundance: .; d_gene: TRBD1; CDR3aa: CASSLTGGFSDTQYF; CDR3nt: TGCGCCAGCAGCTTGACAGGGGGCTTCTCAGATACGCAGTATTTT
v_gene: TRBV27; j_gene: TRBJ1-5; abundance: .; d_gene: .; CDR3aa: CASSLYYSNQPQHF; CDR3nt: TGTGCCAGCAGTCTTTATTATAGCAATCAGCCCCAGCATTTT
v_gene: TRBV30; j_gene: TRBJ2-7; abundance: .; d_gene: .; CDR3aa: CAWSIVTYEQYF; CDR3nt: TGTGCCTGGAGTATTGTAACCTACGAGCAGTACTTC
v_gene: TRBV1; j_gene: TRBJ2-5; abundance: few; d_gene: .; CDR3aa: CTSSLGVGAGTQYF; CDR3nt: .
v_gene: TRBV29-1; j_gene: TRBJ2-3; abundance: .; d_gene: TRBD2; CDR3aa: CSVRTSGFRGDTQYF; CDR3nt: TGCAGCGTTAGGACTAGCGGGTTTCGGGGGGATACGCAGTATTTT
v_gene: TRBV19; j_gene: TRBJ2-5; abundance: once; d_gene: TRBD2; CDR3aa: CASPLAGEETQYF; CDR3nt: TGTGCCAGTCCACTAGCGGGAGAGGAGACCCAGTACTTC
v_gene: TRBV11-3; j_gene: TRBJ1-5; abundance: .; d_gene: TRBD1; CDR3aa: CASSPPRDRANRSNQPQHF; CDR3nt: TGTGCCAGCAGCCCCCCCCGGGACAGGGCTAACCGTAGCAATCAGCCCCAGCATTTT
v_gene: TRBV11-2; j_gene: TRBJ1-2; abundance: .; d_gene: .; CDR3aa: CASSAITLVDRRANYGYTF; CDR3nt: TGTGCCAGCAGTGCCATAACCTTAGTGGACAGAAGGGCGAACTATGGCTACACCTTC
v_gene: TRBV6-4; j_gene: TRBJ2-1; abundance: .; d_gene: TRBD2; CDR3aa: CASSGLAGPNEQFF; CDR3nt: TGTGCCAGCAGCGGACTAGCGGGACCCAATGAGCAGTTCTTC
v_gene: TRBV27; j_gene: TRBJ2-1; abundance: .; d_gene: .; CDR3aa: CASSFAAGNEQFF; CDR3nt: TGTGCCAGCAGTTTTGCAGCGGGCAATGAGCAGTTCTTC
v_gene: TRBV10-2; j_gene: TRBJ1-5; abundance: .; d_gene: TRBD1; CDR3aa: CASCLGTGGSQPQHF; CDR3nt: TGCGCCAGCTGTTTGGGGACAGGGGGCTCTCAGCCCCAGCATTTT
v_gene: TRBV9; j_gene: TRBJ1-4; abundance: .; d_gene: .; CDR3aa: CASSVSRGGRSTNEKLFF; CDR3nt: TGTGCCAGCAGCGTATCCCGGGGTGGCAGGTCAACTAATGAAAAACTGTTTTTT
v_gene: TRBV5-8; j_gene: TRBJ2-7; abundance: once; d_gene: TRBD2; CDR3aa: CASSSLAGYEQYF; CDR3nt: TGTGCCAGCAGCTCACTAGCGGGATACGAGCAGTACTTC
v_gene: TRBV5-1; j_gene: TRBJ2-5; abundance: .; d_gene: .; CDR3aa: CASTEGEETQYF; CDR3nt: TGCGCCAGCACCGAGGGCGAAGAGACCCAGTACTTC
v_gene: TRBV11-2; j_gene: TRBJ2-1; abundance: .; d_gene: .; CDR3aa: CASSLAPGGEQFF; CDR3nt: TGTGCCAGCAGCTTAGCCCCTGGAGGAGAGCAGTTCTTC
v_gene: TRBV6-5; j_gene: TRBJ2-5; abundance: .; d_gene: TRBD1; CDR3aa: CASSTWDRTQETQYF; CDR3nt: TGTGCCAGCAGTACTTGGGACAGAACCCAAGAGACCCAGTACTTC
v_gene: TRBV9; j_gene: TRBJ2-3; abundance: .; d_gene: .; CDR3aa: CASSVVTGKADTQYF; CDR3nt: TGTGCCAGCAGCGTAGTAACGGGTAAAGCAGATACGCAGTATTTT
v_gene: TRBV4-1; j_gene: TRBJ2-3; abundance: .; d_gene: .; CDR3aa: CASSHRGDTSTDTQYF; CDR3nt: TGCGCCAGCAGCCACAGGGGCGATACTAGCACAGATACGCAGTATTTT
v_gene: TRBV28; j_gene: TRBJ1-5; abundance: .; d_gene: .; CDR3aa: CASILTGRGQPQHF; CDR3nt: TGTGCCAGCATACTGACAGGCCGGGGTCAGCCCCAGCATTTT
v_gene: TRBV12-3/TRBV12-4; j_gene: TRBJ2-5; abundance: .; d_gene: .; CDR3aa: CASSLGLRETQYF; CDR3nt: TGTGCCAGCAGTTTAGGCCTCCGAGAGACCCAGTACTTC
v_gene: TRBV27; j_gene: TRBJ1-3; abundance: .; d_gene: .; CDR3aa: CASSLLGDSGNTIYF; CDR3nt: TGTGCCAGCAGTTTATTGGGCGACTCTGGAAACACCATATATTTT